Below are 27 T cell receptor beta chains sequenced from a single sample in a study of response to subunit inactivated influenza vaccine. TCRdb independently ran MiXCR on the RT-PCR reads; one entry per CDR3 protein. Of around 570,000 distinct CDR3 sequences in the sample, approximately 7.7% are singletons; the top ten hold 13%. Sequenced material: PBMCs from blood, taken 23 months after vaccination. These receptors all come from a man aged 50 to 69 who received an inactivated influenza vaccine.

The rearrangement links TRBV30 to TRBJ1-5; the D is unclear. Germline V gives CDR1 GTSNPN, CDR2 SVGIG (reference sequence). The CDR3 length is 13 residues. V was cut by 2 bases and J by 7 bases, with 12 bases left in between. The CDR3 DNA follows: TGTGCCTGGAGTTTCCCCGACCGCCAGCCCCAGCATTTT. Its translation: CAWSFPDRQPQHF.

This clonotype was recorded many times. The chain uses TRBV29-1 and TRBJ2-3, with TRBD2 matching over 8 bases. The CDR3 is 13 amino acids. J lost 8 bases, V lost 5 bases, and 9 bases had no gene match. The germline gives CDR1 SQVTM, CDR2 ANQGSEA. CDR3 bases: TGCAGCGTTTCCGGGGGGGAAGTGGGTACGCAGTATTTT. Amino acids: CSVSGGEVGTQYF.

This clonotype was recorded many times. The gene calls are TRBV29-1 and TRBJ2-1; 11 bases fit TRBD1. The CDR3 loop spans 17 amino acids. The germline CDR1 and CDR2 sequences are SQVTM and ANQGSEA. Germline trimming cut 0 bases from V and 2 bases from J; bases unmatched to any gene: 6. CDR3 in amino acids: CSVEDLGTGGAYNEQFF. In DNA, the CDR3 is TGCAGCGTTGAAGATCTTGGGACAGGGGGAGCCTACAATGAGCAGTTCTTC.

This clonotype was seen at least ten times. CDR3 protein: CASSQDRGPYEQYF. The CDR3 DNA reads as TGCGCCAGCAGCCAAGATCGGGGGCCTTACGAGCAGTACTTC. The chain recombines TRBV4-3 with TRBJ2-7; D is tentatively TRBD1 or TRBD2 (6 bases each). CDR3 size: 14 residues. CDR1 LGHNA and CDR2 YSLEER come from the germline V gene. Trimming shortened V by 0 bases and J by 4 bases, and 10 bases separated the two germline ends.

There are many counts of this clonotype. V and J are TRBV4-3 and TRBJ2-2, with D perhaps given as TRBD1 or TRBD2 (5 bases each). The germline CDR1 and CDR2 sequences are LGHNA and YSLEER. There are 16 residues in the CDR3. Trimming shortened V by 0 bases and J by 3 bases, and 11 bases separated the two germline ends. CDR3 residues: CASSQDLRGDTGELFF. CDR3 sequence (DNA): TGCGCCAGCAGCCAAGATCTGAGAGGGGACACCGGGGAGCTGTTTTTT.

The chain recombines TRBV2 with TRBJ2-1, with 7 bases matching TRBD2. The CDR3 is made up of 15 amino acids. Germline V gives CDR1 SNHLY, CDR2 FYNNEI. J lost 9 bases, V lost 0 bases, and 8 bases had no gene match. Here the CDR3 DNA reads TGTGCCAGCAGTGAAGCGCGCGGCAGGGAGGGTGAGCAGTTCTTC. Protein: CASSEARGREGEQFF. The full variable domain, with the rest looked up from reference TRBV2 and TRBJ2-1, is EPEVTQTPSHQVTQMGQEVILRCVPISNHLYFYWYRQILGQKVEFLVSFYNNEISEKSEIFDDQFSVERPDGSNFTLKIRSTKLEDSAMYFCASSEARGREGEQFFGPGTRLTVL.

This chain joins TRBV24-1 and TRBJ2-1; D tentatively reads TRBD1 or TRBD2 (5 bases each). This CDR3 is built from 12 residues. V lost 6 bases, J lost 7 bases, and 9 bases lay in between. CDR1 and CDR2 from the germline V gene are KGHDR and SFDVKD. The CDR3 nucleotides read TGTGCCACCAGTCCGAGGGGAAATGAGCAGTTCTTC. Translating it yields CATSPRGNEQFF.

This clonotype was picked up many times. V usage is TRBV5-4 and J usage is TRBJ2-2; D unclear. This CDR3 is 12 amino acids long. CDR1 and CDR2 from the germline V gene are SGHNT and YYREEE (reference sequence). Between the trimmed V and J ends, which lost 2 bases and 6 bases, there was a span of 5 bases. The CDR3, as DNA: TGTGCCAGCAGCTTAAAATCCGGGGAGCTGTTTTTT. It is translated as CASSLKSGELFF.

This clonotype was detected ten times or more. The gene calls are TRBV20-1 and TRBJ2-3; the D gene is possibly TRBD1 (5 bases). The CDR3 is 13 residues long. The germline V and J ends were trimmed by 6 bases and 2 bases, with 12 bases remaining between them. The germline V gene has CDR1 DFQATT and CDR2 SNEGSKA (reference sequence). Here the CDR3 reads CSADSQNTDTQYF. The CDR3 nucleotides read TGCAGTGCAGACAGCCAAAACACAGATACGCAGTATTTT.

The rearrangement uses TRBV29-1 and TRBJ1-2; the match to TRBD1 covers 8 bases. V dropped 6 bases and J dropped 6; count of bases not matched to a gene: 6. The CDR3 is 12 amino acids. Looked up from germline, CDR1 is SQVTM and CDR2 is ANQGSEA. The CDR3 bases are TGCAGCGTGATGGACAGGGCCGATGGCTACACCTTC. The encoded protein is CSVMDRADGYTF.

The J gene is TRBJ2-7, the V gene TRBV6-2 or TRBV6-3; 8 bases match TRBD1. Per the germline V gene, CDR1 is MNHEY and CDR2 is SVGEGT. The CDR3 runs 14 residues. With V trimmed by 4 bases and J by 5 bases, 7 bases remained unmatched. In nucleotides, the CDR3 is TGTGCCAGCAGTTCCGGACAGGGTCCCCACGAGCAGTACTTC. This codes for CASSSGQGPHEQYF.

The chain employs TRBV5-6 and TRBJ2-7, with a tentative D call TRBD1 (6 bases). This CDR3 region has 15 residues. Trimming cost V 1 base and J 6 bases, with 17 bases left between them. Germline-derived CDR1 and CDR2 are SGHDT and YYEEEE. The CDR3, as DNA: TGTGCCAGCAGCTTGAAAGGCAGGGGAAGGTTCGAGCAGTACTTC. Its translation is CASSLKGRGRFEQYF.

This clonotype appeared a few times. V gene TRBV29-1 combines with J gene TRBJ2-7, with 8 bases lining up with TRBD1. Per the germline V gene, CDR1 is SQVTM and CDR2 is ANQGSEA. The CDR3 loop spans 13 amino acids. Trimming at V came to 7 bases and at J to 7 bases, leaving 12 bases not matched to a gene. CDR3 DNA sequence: TGCAGCGCTAGACAGGGGCGACGGGATGAGCAGTACTTC. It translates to CSARQGRRDEQYF.

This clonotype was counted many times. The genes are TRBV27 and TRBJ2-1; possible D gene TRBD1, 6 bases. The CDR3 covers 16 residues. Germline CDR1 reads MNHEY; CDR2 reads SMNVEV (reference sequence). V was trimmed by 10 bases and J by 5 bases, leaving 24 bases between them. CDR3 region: CATSIGQGHLNNEQFF. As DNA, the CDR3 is TGTGCCACCTCCATCGGCCAGGGGCACCTAAACAATGAGCAGTTCTTC.

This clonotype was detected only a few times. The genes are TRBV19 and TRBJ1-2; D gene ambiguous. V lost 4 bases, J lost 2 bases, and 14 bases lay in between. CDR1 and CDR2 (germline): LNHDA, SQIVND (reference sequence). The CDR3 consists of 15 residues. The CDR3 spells CASSKNGLTNYGYTF. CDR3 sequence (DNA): TGTGCCAGTAGTAAAAATGGACTTACGAACTATGGCTACACCTTC. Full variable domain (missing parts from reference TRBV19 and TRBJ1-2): DGGITQSPKYLFRKEGQNVTLSCEQNLNHDAMYWYRQDPGQGLRLIYYSQIVNDFQKGDIAEGYSVSREKKESFPLTVTSAQKNPTAFYLCASSKNGLTNYGYTFGSGTRLTVV.

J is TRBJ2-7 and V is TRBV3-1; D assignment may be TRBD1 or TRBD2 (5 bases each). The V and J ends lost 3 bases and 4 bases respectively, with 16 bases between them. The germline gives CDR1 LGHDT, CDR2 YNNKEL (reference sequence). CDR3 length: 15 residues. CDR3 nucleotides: TGTGCCAGCAGCCAGGGCCTGAGGGGTAATTACGAGCAGTACTTC. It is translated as CASSQGLRGNYEQYF.

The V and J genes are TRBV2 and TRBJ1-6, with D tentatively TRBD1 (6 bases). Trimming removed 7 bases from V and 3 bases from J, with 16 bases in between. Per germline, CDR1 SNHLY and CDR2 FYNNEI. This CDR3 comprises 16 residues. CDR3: CASTSVQGNYNSPLHF. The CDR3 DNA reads TGTGCCAGCACAAGCGTTCAGGGGAACTATAATTCACCCCTCCACTTT.

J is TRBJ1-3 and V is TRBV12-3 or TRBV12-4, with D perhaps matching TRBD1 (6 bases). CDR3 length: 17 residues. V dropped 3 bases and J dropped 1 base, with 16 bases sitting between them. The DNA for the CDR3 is TGTGCCAGCAGTTTGGGCCAGGGGCTTGGATCTGGAAACACCATATATTTT. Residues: CASSLGQGLGSGNTIYF.

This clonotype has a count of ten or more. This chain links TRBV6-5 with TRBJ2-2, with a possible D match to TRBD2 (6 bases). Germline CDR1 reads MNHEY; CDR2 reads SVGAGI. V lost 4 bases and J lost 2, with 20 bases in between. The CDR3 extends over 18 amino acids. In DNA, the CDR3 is TGTGCCAGCAGTTCACCCCGCCGGAGGGCAGGAAACACCGGGGAGCTGTTTTTT. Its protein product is CASSSPRRRAGNTGELFF.

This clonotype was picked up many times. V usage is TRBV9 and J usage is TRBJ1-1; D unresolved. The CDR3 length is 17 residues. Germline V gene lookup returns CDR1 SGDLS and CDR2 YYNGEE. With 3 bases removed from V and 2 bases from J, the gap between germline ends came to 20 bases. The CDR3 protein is CASSATLGYGSNTEAFF. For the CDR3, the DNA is TGTGCCAGCAGCGCAACCTTGGGGTACGGGTCCAACACTGAAGCTTTCTTT.

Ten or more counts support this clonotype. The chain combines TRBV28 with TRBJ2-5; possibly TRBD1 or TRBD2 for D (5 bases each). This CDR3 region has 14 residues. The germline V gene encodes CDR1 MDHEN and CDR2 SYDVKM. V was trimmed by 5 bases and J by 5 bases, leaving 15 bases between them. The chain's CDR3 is CASSPGGAGETQYF. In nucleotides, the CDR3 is TGTGCCAGCAGTCCCGGTGGGGCGGGTGAGACCCAGTACTTC.

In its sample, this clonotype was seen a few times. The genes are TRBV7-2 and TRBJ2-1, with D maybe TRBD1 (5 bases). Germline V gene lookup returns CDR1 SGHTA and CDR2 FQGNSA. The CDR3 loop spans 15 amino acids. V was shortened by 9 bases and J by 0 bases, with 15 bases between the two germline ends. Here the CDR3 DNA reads TGTGCCAGTACGTTGACAGCTAGCTCCTACAATGAGCAGTTCTTC. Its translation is CASTLTASSYNEQFF.

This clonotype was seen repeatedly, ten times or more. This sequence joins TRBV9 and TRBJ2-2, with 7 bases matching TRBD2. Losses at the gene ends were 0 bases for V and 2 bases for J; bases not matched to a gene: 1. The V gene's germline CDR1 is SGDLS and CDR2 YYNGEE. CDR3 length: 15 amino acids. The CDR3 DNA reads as TGTGCCAGCAGCGTAGGGGGGGGAAACACCGGGGAGCTGTTTTTT. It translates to CASSVGGGNTGELFF.

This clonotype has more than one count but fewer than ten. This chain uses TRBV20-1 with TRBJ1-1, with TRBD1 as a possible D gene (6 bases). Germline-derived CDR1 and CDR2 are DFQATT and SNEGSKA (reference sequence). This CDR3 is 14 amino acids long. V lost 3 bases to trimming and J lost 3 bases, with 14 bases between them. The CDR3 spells CSARVGGPYTEAFF. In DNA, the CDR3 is TGCAGTGCTAGGGTCGGGGGGCCCTACACTGAAGCTTTCTTT.

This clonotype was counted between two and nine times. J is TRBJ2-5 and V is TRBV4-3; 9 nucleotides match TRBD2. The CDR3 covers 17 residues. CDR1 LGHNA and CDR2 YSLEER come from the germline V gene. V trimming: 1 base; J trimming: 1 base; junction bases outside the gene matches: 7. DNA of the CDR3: TGCGCCAGCAGCCAAGCTCTAGCGGGGAATCCCCAAGAGACCCAGTACTTC. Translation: CASSQALAGNPQETQYF.

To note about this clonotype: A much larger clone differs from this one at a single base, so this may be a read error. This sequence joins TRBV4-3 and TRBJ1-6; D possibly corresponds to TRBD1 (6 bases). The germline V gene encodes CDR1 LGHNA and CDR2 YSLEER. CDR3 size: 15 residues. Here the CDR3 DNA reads TGCGCCAGCAGCCAAGATACAGGGAGGGATTCATCCCTCCACTTT. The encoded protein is CASSQDTGRDSSLHF.

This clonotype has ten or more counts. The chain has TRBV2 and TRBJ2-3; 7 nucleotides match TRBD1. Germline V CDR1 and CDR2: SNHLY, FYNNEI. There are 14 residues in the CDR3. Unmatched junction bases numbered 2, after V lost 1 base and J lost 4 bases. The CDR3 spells CASSEDRGSDTQYF. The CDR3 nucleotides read TGTGCCAGCAGTGAAGACAGGGGTTCAGATACGCAGTATTTT.